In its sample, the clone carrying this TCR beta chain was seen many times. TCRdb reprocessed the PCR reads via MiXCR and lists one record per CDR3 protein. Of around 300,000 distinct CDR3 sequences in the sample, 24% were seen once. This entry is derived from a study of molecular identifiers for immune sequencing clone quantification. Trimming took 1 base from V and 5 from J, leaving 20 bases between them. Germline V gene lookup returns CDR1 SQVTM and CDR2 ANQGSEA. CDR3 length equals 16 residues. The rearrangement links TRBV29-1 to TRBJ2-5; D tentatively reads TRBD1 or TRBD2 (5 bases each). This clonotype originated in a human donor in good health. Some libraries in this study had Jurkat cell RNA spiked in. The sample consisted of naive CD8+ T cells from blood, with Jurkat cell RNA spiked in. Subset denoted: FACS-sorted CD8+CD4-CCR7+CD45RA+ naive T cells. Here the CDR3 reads CSVEGLSQGARETQYF. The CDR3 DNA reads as TGCAGCGTTGAAGGTTTGAGCCAGGGAGCGCGGGAGACCCAGTACTTC.